This passage covers 25 T cell receptor beta chains from one sample sequenced in a study of blood T cell repertoires in COVID-19. The assay was immunoSEQ multiplex PCR, and TCRdb's table has in-frame clones only and misses some. The sample has fewer than 50,000 clones, roughly 85% seen once. The sample taken for sequencing was peripheral blood. The receptors shown here come from a man between 70 and 80 years old with acute or convalescent COVID-19.

The chain is built from TRBV30 and TRBJ1-6, with a tentative D call TRBD1 (5 bases). Germline values: CDR1 GTSNPN, CDR2 SVGIG (reference sequence). V was pared by 0 bases and J by 7 bases, with 10 bases between. This CDR3 region has 14 residues. CDR3 region: CAWSVRRENSPLHF. The DNA for the CDR3 is TGTGCCTGGAGTGTACGCAGGGAAAATTCACCCCTCCACTTT.

The gene calls are TRBV6-2 or TRBV6-3 and TRBJ2-2; 9 bases map to TRBD1. The germline gives CDR1 MNHEY, CDR2 SVGEGT. The CDR3 length is 14 residues. V trimming: 2 bases; J trimming: 5 bases; junction bases outside the gene matches: 0. CDR3 loop: CASSYGTGTGELFF. As DNA, the CDR3 is TGTGCCAGCAGTTACGGGACAGGGACCGGGGAGCTGTTTTTT.

This clone was recorded at least ten times. J is TRBJ1-6 and V is TRBV10-2; 8 bases fit TRBD1. Germline CDR1 WSHSY, CDR2 SAAADI. CDR3 size: 17 residues. Trimming took 2 bases from V and 0 from J; bases not matched to a gene: 3. The chain's CDR3 is CASSERDRFSYNSPLHF. The CDR3 DNA follows: TGCGCCAGCAGTGAGCGGGACAGGTTCTCCTATAATTCACCCCTCCACTTT.

The chain links TRBV7-9 to TRBJ1-2; 8 nucleotides agree with TRBD1. V shed 1 base, J shed 3 bases, and the junction held 4 bases outside the gene matches. Germline loops: CDR1 SEHNR, CDR2 FQNEAQ (reference sequence). This CDR3 is 15 amino acids long. CDR3 in amino acids: CASSLGLDRDYGYTF. The CDR3 region has the DNA TGTGCCAGCAGCTTAGGGCTGGACAGGGACTATGGCTACACCTTC.

The rearrangement links TRBV18 to TRBJ2-5; D perhaps matches TRBD2 (5 bases). Trimming left V 2 bases short and J 4 bases short, with 11 bases between. CDR3 length: 14 amino acids. Looked up from germline, CDR1 is KGHSH and CDR2 is LQKENI. The chain's CDR3 is CASSPGISGETQYF. The CDR3 DNA is TGTGCCAGCTCACCAGGGATCAGCGGAGAGACCCAGTACTTC.

This clone was detected only a few times. V usage is TRBV19 and J usage is TRBJ2-1; 9 bases match TRBD1. The CDR3 contains 15 residues. Germline-derived CDR1 and CDR2 are LNHDA and SQIVND (reference sequence). The ends lost 4 bases at V and 1 base at J; junction bases unmatched: 2. The CDR3 loop reads CASSTGQGSYNEQFF. CDR3 coding DNA: TGTGCCAGTAGTACGGGACAGGGTTCCTACAATGAGCAGTTCTTC.

This sequence joins TRBV19 and TRBJ2-4; 11 nucleotides agree with TRBD2. Germline V gene data show CDR1 as LNHDA and CDR2 as SQIVND (reference sequence). CDR3 length: 16 amino acids. With V trimmed by 6 bases and J by 0 bases, 4 bases remained unmatched. The CDR3 nucleotides read TGTGCCAGTAGAGGACTAGCGGGTGTAGCCAAAAACATTCAGTACTTC. This codes for CASRGLAGVAKNIQYF.

This clone was counted a single time. The chain links TRBV29-1 to TRBJ1-2, with D possibly being TRBD1 (6 bases). The germline V and J ends were trimmed by 6 bases and 7 bases, with 9 bases remaining between them. The CDR3 covers 10 residues. Germline V gene sequence: CDR1 SQVTM, CDR2 ANQGSEA. CDR3 loop: CSVGDTGYTF. CDR3 DNA: TGCAGCGTGGGGGACACTGGCTACACCTTC.

J is TRBJ1-5 and V is TRBV7-6; 8 positions agree with TRBD1. The V and J ends lost 5 bases and 9 bases, in that order; junction bases with no gene match: 9. The CDR3 extends over 14 amino acids. Germline-derived CDR1 and CDR2 are SGHVS and FNYEAQ. CDR3 DNA: TGTGCCAGCAGCCGCACTAATACAGGGGGGCCCCAGCATTTT. This gives the protein CASSRTNTGGPQHF.

Only a few counts were recorded for this clone. The rearrangement joins TRBV28 to TRBJ1-4; the D gene is possibly TRBD1 (6 bases). This CDR3 spans 15 amino acids. Germline V gene data show CDR1 as MDHEN and CDR2 as SYDVKM. Trimming cost V 5 bases and J 0 bases, with 10 bases left between them. The CDR3 bases are TGTGCCAGCAGTATCGGACAGACAACTAATGAAAAACTGTTTTTT. This gives the protein CASSIGQTTNEKLFF.

The CDR3 loop is CASTTTSGGPAQYF. CDR3 coding DNA: TGTGCCAGCACCACAACTAGCGGGGGCCCCGCCCAGTACTTC. The chain recombines TRBV5-6 with TRBJ2-5; 11 positions match TRBD2. Unmatched junction bases numbered 10, after V lost 6 bases and J lost 9 bases. Germline assignment: CDR1 SGHDT and CDR2 YYEEEE. The CDR3 covers 14 residues.

The chain combines TRBV29-1 with TRBJ2-3; possible D gene TRBD1, 5 bases. Trimming took off 0 bases at V and 4 bases at J, with 11 bases between the two ends. There are 14 residues in the CDR3. The germline gives CDR1 SQVTM, CDR2 ANQGSEA. The CDR3 coding sequence is TGCAGCGTTGAAGAGGCAGGGTTGCCAGATACGCAGTATTTT. It is translated as CSVEEAGLPDTQYF.

The rearrangement uses TRBV28 and TRBJ1-1, with D perhaps TRBD1 (6 bases). The germline CDR1 and CDR2 sequences are MDHEN and SYDVKM. The ends were cut back, 10 bases at V and 11 bases at J, with 17 bases in the middle. CDR3 length: 11 residues. CDR3 in DNA: TGTGCCACCAATACGGGCAGGGGCGCTTTCTTT. It is translated as CATNTGRGAFF.

This clone was observed a handful of times. The rearrangement links TRBV3-1 (or the pseudogene TRBV3-2) to TRBJ1-4, with D tentatively TRBD1 (6 bases). Looked up from germline, CDR1 is LGHDT and CDR2 is YNNKEL (reference sequence). The V end lost 2 bases, the J end lost 3 bases, and 10 bases lay between the germline ends. This CDR3 is built from 15 residues. CDR3 sequence: CASSQSAGANEKLFF. The CDR3 DNA sequence: TGTGCCAGCAGCCAATCGGCAGGGGCTAATGAAAAACTGTTTTTT.

The sample holds a few counts of this clone. This sequence joins TRBV19 and TRBJ1-2; D may be TRBD1 (5 bases). Germline values: CDR1 LNHDA, CDR2 SQIVND (reference sequence). This CDR3 spans 17 amino acids. With 2 bases removed from V and 1 base from J, the gap between germline ends came to 17 bases. CDR3 DNA sequence: TGTGCCAGTAGTATATCGCCGGGACTTTCCTTTAACTATGGCTACACCTTC. It encodes CASSISPGLSFNYGYTF. The variable domain in full, with the rest retrieved from reference TRBV19 and TRBJ1-2, is DGGITQSPKYLFRKEGQNVTLSCEQNLNHDAMYWYRQDPGQGLRLIYYSQIVNDFQKGDIAEGYSVSREKKESFPLTVTSAQKNPTAFYLCASSISPGLSFNYGYTFGSGTRLTVV.

V gene TRBV19 combines with J gene TRBJ1-6; D ambiguous. V was clipped by 0 bases and J by 6 bases, with 9 bases between them. In germline, CDR1 is LNHDA, CDR2 SQIVND (reference sequence). This CDR3 has 15 residues. This CDR3 reads CASSIDRRVNSPLHF. For the CDR3, the DNA is TGTGCCAGTAGTATAGATCGTCGGGTTAATTCACCCCTCCACTTT.

This chain links TRBV6-4 with TRBJ2-3; possibly TRBD1 for D (5 bases). V was cut by 6 bases and J by 4 bases, with 14 bases left in between. CDR1 is MRHNA, CDR2 SNTAGT, per germline. This CDR3 spans 14 amino acids. The CDR3 region has the DNA TGTGCCAGCAGATTGCAGGGTGGACCAGATACGCAGTATTTT. This codes for CASRLQGGPDTQYF.

This chain joins TRBV29-1 and TRBJ2-4; D perhaps matches TRBD2 (7 bases). Germline V gene data show CDR1 as SQVTM and CDR2 as ANQGSEA. V shed 6 bases and J shed 5 bases, with 14 bases lying between them. The CDR3 totals 13 residues. The CDR3 nucleotides read TGCAGCGTCGTAACGGGGGGCCAAAACATTCAGTACTTC. Its translation is CSVVTGGQNIQYF.

This chain uses TRBV28 with TRBJ1-1; weak D call: TRBD1 (6 bases). The CDR3 has 15 amino acids. Between the trimmed V and J ends, which lost 5 bases and 1 base, there was a span of 14 bases. Germline loops: CDR1 MDHEN, CDR2 SYDVKM. The CDR3 DNA reads TGTGCCAGCAGTCGGTCCGGGACACAGAACACTGAAGCTTTCTTT. Residues: CASSRSGTQNTEAFF.

The rearrangement uses TRBV14 and TRBJ1-1; 9 bases fit TRBD1. V lost 4 bases and J lost 1; bases outside the gene matches: 4. This CDR3 has 15 amino acids. Per the germline V gene, CDR1 is SGHDN and CDR2 is FVKESK. Here the CDR3 reads CASSPTGGSNTEAFF. The DNA of the CDR3 is TGTGCCAGCAGCCCGACAGGGGGGTCGAACACTGAAGCTTTCTTT.

This clone has only one observation. The J gene is TRBJ2-3, the V gene TRBV7-8; 8 nucleotides line up with TRBD2. The CDR3 runs 16 residues. Looked up from germline, CDR1 is SGHVS and CDR2 is FQNEAQ. Trimming at V came to 0 bases and at J to 7 bases, leaving 9 bases not matched to a gene. In nucleotides, the CDR3 is TGTGCCAGCAGCTTAGCGGTAGCGGGGTTGTATTATACGCAGTATTTT. Protein: CASSLAVAGLYYTQYF. The full variable domain, with the rest looked up from reference TRBV7-8 and TRBJ2-3, is GAGVSQSPRYKVAKRGQDVALRCDPISGHVSLFWYQQALGQGPEFLTYFQNEAQLDKSGLPSDRFFAERPEGSVSTLKIQRTQQEDSAVYLCASSLAVAGLYYTQYFGPGTRLTVL.

The chain combines TRBV6-5 with TRBJ1-2, with 10 bases lining up with TRBD1. The V gene's germline CDR1 is MNHEY and CDR2 SVGAGI. V lost 2 bases to trimming and J lost 3 bases; unmatched junction nucleotides: 6. CDR3 size: 16 residues. The CDR3 region is CASSYTPGTGDYGYTF. DNA of the CDR3: TGTGCCAGCAGTTACACTCCAGGGACAGGGGACTATGGCTACACCTTC.

This chain links TRBV6-5 with TRBJ2-7; D is perhaps TRBD2 (5 bases). The CDR3 totals 12 residues. Trimming removed 6 bases at V and 6 bases at J, with 12 bases between. Germline V gene sequence: CDR1 MNHEY, CDR2 SVGAGI. The CDR3 region has the DNA TGTGCCAGCAGGCCCTCCGAGGGCGAGCAGTACTTC. Encoded protein: CASRPSEGEQYF.

The gene calls are TRBV3-1 (or the pseudogene TRBV3-2) and TRBJ2-1; 8 bases match TRBD2. Trimming took 1 base from V and 12 from J; bases not matched to a gene: 8. Germline values: CDR1 LGHDT, CDR2 YNNKEL (reference sequence). The CDR3 sequence is 14 residues long. CDR3 sequence: CASSQVSGRLSQFF. CDR3 coding DNA: TGTGCCAGCAGCCAAGTCAGCGGGAGACTTTCGCAGTTCTTC.

The chain uses TRBV6-5 and TRBJ2-7, with no clear D. Germline V gene data show CDR1 as MNHEY and CDR2 as SVGAGI. V shed 4 bases and J shed 5 bases, with 6 bases lying between them. There are 11 residues in the CDR3. The DNA of the CDR3 is TGTGCCAGCAGTTCCCCAGACGAGCAGTACTTC. Its translation is CASSSPDEQYF.